This T cell receptor (beta chain) was found in a study of T-cell reconstitution after alpha-beta-depleted transplantation in children. Findings of the study overall: Several hundred expanded graft clones reportedly were the source of alpha-beta T cells about two months after transplant.

Using unique molecular identifiers, the investigators prepared the TCRbeta library. TCRdb reprocessed the PCR reads via MiXCR and lists one record per CDR3 protein. The sample yields around 450,000 distinct CDR3 sequences, around two fifths seen once. A remark on this clonotype: Its target is unknown.

From germline, CDR1 is KGHSH and CDR2 LQKENI. V lost 4 bases and J 6 bases, leaving 7 bases between the germline ends. The CDR3 extends over 11 amino acids. V gene TRBV18 combines with J gene TRBJ2-7; no clear D gene. The source is a girl aged 2-10 years with aplastic anemia, due to receive a stem cell transplant. Specimen: PBMCs, collected before TCRalphabeta/CD19-depleted stem cell transplant. The CDR3 DNA follows: TGTGCCAGCTCACGGGAAGGCGAGCAGTACTTC. It yields the protein CASSREGEQYF.